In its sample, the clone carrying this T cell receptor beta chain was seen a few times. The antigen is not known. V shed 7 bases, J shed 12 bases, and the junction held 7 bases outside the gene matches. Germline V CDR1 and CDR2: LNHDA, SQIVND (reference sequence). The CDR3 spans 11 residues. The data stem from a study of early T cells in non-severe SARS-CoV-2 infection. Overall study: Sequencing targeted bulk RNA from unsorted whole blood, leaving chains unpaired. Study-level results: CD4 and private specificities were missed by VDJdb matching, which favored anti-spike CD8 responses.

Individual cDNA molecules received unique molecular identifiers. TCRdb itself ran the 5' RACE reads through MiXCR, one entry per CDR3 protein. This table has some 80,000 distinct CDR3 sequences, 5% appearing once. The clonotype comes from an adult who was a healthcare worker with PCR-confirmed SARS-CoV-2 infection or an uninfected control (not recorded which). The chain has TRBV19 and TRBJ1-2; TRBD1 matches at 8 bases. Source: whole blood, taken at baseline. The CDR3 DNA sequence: TGTGCCAGTAAATCCGGGACAGGCAACACCTTC. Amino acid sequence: CASKSGTGNTF.